The 9 T cell receptor beta chains reported below all come from one sample, sequenced in a study of OX40 agonist ivuxolimab in advanced cancers. Libraries were prepared by immunoSEQ multiplex PCR; TCRdb keeps only in-frame clonotypes and omits some of them. The sample shows under 65,000 clones, about 85% of them seen only once. The sample was CD4+ or CD8+ T cells sorted from blood, taken in a trial of the OX40 agonist ivuxolimab. The receptor source for this set is an adult with an advanced solid tumor such as melanoma, head and neck, liver or kidney cancer.

The chain is built from TRBV30 and TRBJ2-2, with 7 nucleotides matching TRBD1. The V and J ends lost 1 base and 5 bases, in that order; junction bases with no gene match: 7. CDR3 size: 15 residues. CDR1 and CDR2 (germline): GTSNPN, SVGIG (reference sequence). The CDR3 nucleotides read TGTGCCTGGAGTGGCTTAGGGGGCGCGACCGGGGAGCTGTTTTTT. As protein: CAWSGLGGATGELFF.

The chain joins TRBV7-9 to TRBJ2-7; D gene ambiguous. The germline V gene encodes CDR1 SEHNR and CDR2 FQNEAQ (reference sequence). This CDR3 spans 15 amino acids. V was trimmed by 3 bases and J by 0 bases, leaving 12 bases between them. The CDR3 nucleotides read TGTGCCAGCAGCTTCGACGGCCAACTCTCCTACGAGCAGTACTTC. Amino acid sequence: CASSFDGQLSYEQYF. Combining the CDR3 with reference TRBV7-9 and TRBJ2-7 gives the whole variable domain DTGVSQNPRHKITKRGQNVTFRCDPISEHNRLYWYRQTLGQGPEFLTYFQNEAQLEKSRLLSDRFSAERPKGSFSTLEIQRTEQGDSAMYLCASSFDGQLSYEQYFGPGTRLTVT.

The chain combines TRBV4-2 with TRBJ2-1, with D possibly TRBD2 on 6 matching bases. V gave up 0 bases and J gave up 13 bases, with 13 bases separating them. There are 13 residues in the CDR3. Germline V gives CDR1 LGHNA, CDR2 YNFKEQ. The CDR3 DNA sequence: TGTGCCAGCAGCCAAGAGGAGGGTGTGCATCAGTTCTTC. It is translated as CASSQEEGVHQFF.

This clone occurred once. V is TRBV15 and J is TRBJ2-1, with 9 bases that match TRBD2. CDR3 size: 16 residues. The V segment lost 3 bases and the J segment 6 bases; nucleotides outside the gene matches: 9. Germline CDR1 LNHNV, CDR2 YYDKDF (reference sequence). The CDR3 DNA is TGTGCCACCAGCAGGAATCTAGCGGGATTGAGCAATGAGCAGTTCTTC. Amino acids: CATSRNLAGLSNEQFF. Variable domain in full (rest from reference TRBV15 and TRBJ2-1): DAMVIQNPRYQVTQFGKPVTLSCSQTLNHNVMYWYQQKSSQAPKLLFHYYDKDFNNEADTPDNFQSRRPNTSFCFLDIRSPGLGDTAMYLCATSRNLAGLSNEQFFGPGTRLTVL.

This sequence joins TRBV5-4 and TRBJ2-1, with D possibly TRBD1 on 5 matching bases. Germline V lookup: CDR1 SGHNT, CDR2 YYREEE (reference sequence). Between the trimmed V and J ends, which lost 0 bases and 5 bases, there was a span of 15 bases. CDR3 size: 16 residues. Here the CDR3 DNA reads TGTGCCAGCAGCTTGGAATTGACAGCGCTCAACAATGAGCAGTTCTTC. This encodes CASSLELTALNNEQFF.

The chain carries TRBV18 and TRBJ1-1; D gene ambiguous. This CDR3 is 15 amino acids long. The germline V and J ends were trimmed by 2 bases and 1 base, with 11 bases remaining between them. Germline CDR1 reads KGHSH; CDR2 reads LQKENI. CDR3 in amino acids: CASSPFKGPNTEAFF. As DNA, the CDR3 is TGTGCCAGCTCACCATTCAAGGGCCCGAACACTGAAGCTTTCTTT.

This clone has a handful of counts. The V call is TRBV6-6, the J call TRBJ2-3; 9 bases line up with TRBD2. CDR3 length equals 14 residues. V was clipped by 2 bases and J by 8 bases; unmatched bases: 5. Germline values: CDR1 MNHNY, CDR2 SVGAGI (reference sequence). CDR3 sequence reads: CASSYGGRAGTQYF. The CDR3 DNA reads as TGTGCCAGCAGTTACGGCGGGAGGGCCGGTACGCAGTATTTT.

This clone appeared a single time. The chain couples TRBV13 to TRBJ2-7, with 8 positions matching TRBD2. CDR3 length equals 15 residues. Germline V gene data show CDR1 as PRHDT and CDR2 as FYEKMQ (reference sequence). V lost 1 base and J lost 3; bases outside the gene matches: 5. The CDR3 region is CASSLEASGGYEQYF. CDR3 DNA sequence: TGTGCCAGCAGCTTAGAGGCGAGCGGGGGCTACGAGCAGTACTTC. Full variable domain (rest looked up from reference TRBV13 and TRBJ2-7): AAGVIQSPRHLIKEKRETATLKCYPIPRHDTVYWYQQGPGQDPQFLISFYEKMQSDKGSIPDRFSAQQFSDYHSELNMSSLELGDSALYFCASSLEASGGYEQYFGPGTRLTVT.

CDR3 region: CASSESAADTTNEKLFF. The CDR3 bases are TGTGCCAGCAGTGAATCGGCGGCAGACACAACTAATGAAAAACTGTTTTTT. The J gene is TRBJ1-4, the V gene TRBV2; D uncertain. V was trimmed by 2 bases and J by 0 bases, leaving 13 bases between them. The CDR3 runs to 17 residues. Per germline, CDR1 SNHLY and CDR2 FYNNEI.